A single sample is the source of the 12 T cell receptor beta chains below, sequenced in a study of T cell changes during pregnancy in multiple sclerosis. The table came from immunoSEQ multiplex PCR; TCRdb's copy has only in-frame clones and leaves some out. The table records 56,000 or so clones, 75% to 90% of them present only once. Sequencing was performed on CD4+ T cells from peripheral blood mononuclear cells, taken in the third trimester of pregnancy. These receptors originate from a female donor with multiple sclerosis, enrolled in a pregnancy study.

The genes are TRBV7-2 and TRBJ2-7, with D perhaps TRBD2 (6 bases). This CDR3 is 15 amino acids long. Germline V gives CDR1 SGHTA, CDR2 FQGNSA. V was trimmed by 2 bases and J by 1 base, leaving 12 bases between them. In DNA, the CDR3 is TGTGCCAGCAGCTTAAGGACGGGAGTTTCCTACGAGCAGTACTTC. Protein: CASSLRTGVSYEQYF.

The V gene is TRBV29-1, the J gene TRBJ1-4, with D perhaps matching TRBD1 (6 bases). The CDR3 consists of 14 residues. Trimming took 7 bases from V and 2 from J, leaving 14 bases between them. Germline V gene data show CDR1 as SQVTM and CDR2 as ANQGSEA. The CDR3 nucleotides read TGCAGCGCTGTTTACCAGGGGACTAATGAAAAACTGTTTTTT. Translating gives CSAVYQGTNEKLFF.

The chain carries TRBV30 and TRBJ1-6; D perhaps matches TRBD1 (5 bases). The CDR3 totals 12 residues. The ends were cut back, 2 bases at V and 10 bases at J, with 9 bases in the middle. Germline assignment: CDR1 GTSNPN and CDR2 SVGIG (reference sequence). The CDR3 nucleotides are TGTGCCTGGAGTCCGGGGGACTCACCCCTCCACTTT. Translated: CAWSPGDSPLHF.

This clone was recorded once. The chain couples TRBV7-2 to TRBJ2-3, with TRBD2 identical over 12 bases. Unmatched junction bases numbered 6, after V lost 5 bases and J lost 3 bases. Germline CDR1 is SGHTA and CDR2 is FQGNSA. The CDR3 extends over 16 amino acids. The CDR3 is CASSRGLAGRTDTQYF. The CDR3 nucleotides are TGTGCCAGCAGCCGGGGACTAGCGGGTCGGACAGATACGCAGTATTTT.

The CDR3 sequence is CASSPDLSGNTGELFF. CDR3 DNA sequence: TGTGCCAGCTCACCCGATCTTAGCGGAAACACCGGGGAGCTGTTTTTT. V and J are TRBV18 and TRBJ2-2; D might be TRBD2 (6 bases). The germline CDR1 and CDR2 sequences are KGHSH and LQKENI. The CDR3 has 16 amino acids. V lost 3 bases and J 2 bases, leaving 13 bases between the germline ends.

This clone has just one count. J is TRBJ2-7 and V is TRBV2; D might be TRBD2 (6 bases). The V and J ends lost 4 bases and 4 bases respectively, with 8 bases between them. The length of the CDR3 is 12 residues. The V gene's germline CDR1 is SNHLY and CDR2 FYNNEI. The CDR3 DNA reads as TGTGCCAGCAGTGGCGGAGGGTACGAGCAGTACTTC. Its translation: CASSGGGYEQYF.

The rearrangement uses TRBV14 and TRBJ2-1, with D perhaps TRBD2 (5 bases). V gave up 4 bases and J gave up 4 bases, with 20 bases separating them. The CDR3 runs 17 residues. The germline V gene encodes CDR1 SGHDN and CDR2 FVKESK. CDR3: CASSPPLMSDFYNEQFF. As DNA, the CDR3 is TGTGCCAGCAGCCCGCCGTTAATGTCGGACTTTTACAATGAGCAGTTCTTC.

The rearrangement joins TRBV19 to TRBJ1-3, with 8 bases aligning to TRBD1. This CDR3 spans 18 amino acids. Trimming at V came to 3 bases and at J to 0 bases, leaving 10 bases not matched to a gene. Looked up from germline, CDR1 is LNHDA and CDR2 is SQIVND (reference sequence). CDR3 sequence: CASSIRQGTAISGNTIYF. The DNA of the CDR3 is TGTGCCAGTAGTATTAGACAGGGGACCGCCATCTCTGGAAACACCATATATTTT.

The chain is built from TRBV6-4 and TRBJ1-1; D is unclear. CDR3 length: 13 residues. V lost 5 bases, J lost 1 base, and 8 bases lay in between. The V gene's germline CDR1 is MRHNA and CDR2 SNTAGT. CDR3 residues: CASSYQANTEAFF. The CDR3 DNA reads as TGTGCCAGCAGTTACCAGGCGAACACTGAAGCTTTCTTT.

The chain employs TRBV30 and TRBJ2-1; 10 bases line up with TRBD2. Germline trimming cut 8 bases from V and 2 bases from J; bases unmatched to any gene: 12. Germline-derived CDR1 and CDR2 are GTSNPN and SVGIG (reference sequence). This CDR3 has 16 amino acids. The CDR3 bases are TGTGCCGGAAATCGACTCCTAGCGGGGGCCTACAATGAGCAGTTCTTC. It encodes CAGNRLLAGAYNEQFF.

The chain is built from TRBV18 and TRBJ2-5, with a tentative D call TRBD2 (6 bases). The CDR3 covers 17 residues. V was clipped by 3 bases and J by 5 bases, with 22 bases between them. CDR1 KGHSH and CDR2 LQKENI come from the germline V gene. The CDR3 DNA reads TGTGCCAGCTCACCCCTCCTCCTCAGGAAAAGCGGGGAGACCCAGTACTTC. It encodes CASSPLLLRKSGETQYF.

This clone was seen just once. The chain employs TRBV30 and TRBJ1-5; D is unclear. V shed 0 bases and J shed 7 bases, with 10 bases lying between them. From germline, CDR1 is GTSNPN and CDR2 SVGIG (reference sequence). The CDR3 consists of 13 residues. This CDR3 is CAWSVTPRQPQHF. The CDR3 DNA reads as TGTGCCTGGAGTGTCACCCCGAGGCAGCCCCAGCATTTT.